The 9 T cell receptor beta chains in this list originate from one sample, sequenced in a study of graft-versus-host responses after intestinal transplantation (dated by TCRdb to the early 2020s). This specimen's time point label, interpreted: cells obtained before transplantation from donor or recipient. Receptor amplification or capture employed the immunoSEQ multiplex PCR assay. TCRdb re-hosts the immuneACCESS table, in-frame sequences only. Its copies lack some clones; in the studies checked, an unresolved V gene accounts for under half of them, and the cause for the rest is not known. The sample includes under 150,000 clones, with 85% to 95% observed a single time. More than 2.5% of the sample goes to the ten largest clones. For these TCRs, the target antigens are not known. Specimen: unstimulated CD8+ T cells sorted from spleen or lymph node cells, collected before intestinal transplant. The receptors derive from a human donor who received an intestinal transplant.

V gene TRBV15 combines with J gene TRBJ2-3; 7 bases fit TRBD2. Losses at the gene ends were 0 bases for V and 2 bases for J; bases not matched to a gene: 2. This CDR3 contains 15 residues. Germline CDR1 is LNHNV and CDR2 is YYDKDF (reference sequence). In DNA, the CDR3 is TGTGCCACCAGCAGAGAGCAGCGGGACACAGATACGCAGTATTTT. Its protein is CATSREQRDTDTQYF.

This rearrangement joins TRBV11-2 to TRBJ2-5, with 10 bases matching TRBD1. Trimming removed 5 bases from V and 3 bases from J; junction bases left unmatched: 6. The CDR3 loop spans 15 amino acids. Germline V CDR1 and CDR2: SGHAT, FQNNGV. CDR3 region: CASSPWGTGEETQYF. The DNA of the CDR3 is TGTGCCAGCAGCCCGTGGGGGACAGGGGAAGAGACCCAGTACTTC.

This clone showed up just once. The rearrangement joins TRBV21-1 to TRBJ2-4; TRBD2 reflects the table's D call only, with no check against the DNA. TRBV21-1 is given as a pseudogene. This CDR3 spans 16 amino acids. CDR3 nucleotides: TGTGCCAGCAGCAAGCTCCGGGATCGGGCCAAAAACATTCAGTACTTC. Translating it yields CASSKLRDRAKNIQYF.

The rearrangement links TRBV5-1 to TRBJ2-1, with a weak D call TRBD1 (8 bases). Germline CDR1 is SGHRS and CDR2 is YFSETQ. This CDR3 contains 15 residues. The V end was cut by 4 bases, the J end by 4 bases, with 15 bases between. The CDR3: CASSPIQGGYNEQFF. In nucleotides, the CDR3 is TGCGCCAGCAGCCCGATACAGGGGGGGTACAATGAGCAGTTCTTC.

The CDR3 nucleotides read TGCGCCAGCAGCTCGACACGCTCCCCCCTCGACACTGAAGCTTTCTTT. The encoded protein is CASSSTRSPLDTEAFF. The rearrangement uses TRBV5-1 and TRBJ1-1, with D uncertain. The CDR3 sequence is 16 residues long. Germline assignment: CDR1 SGHRS and CDR2 YFSETQ. V was pared by 3 bases and J by 3 bases, with 18 bases between. The entire variable domain, with the rest obtained from reference TRBV5-1 and TRBJ1-1, is as follows: KAGVTQTPRYLIKTRGQQVTLSCSPISGHRSVSWYQQTPGQGLQFLFEYFSETQRNKGNFPGRFSGRQFSNSRSEMNVSTLELGDSALYLCASSSTRSPLDTEAFFGQGTRLTVV.

In its sample, this clone was seen a few times. This chain links TRBV7-9 with TRBJ2-7, with 11 bases identical to TRBD2. CDR1 and CDR2 from the germline V gene are SEHNR and FQNEAQ (reference sequence). The V gene end was trimmed by 5 bases and the J gene end by 5 bases; junction bases not matched to a gene: 8. The CDR3 has 15 amino acids. In DNA, the CDR3 is TGTGCCAGCAGCCCCTTTAGCGGGAGGGTAGACGAGCAGTACTTC. Its protein product is CASSPFSGRVDEQYF.

Of note for this clone: One end of the junction fails to match germline, which may point to a read error. This chain joins TRBV7-9 and TRBJ1-5; TRBD1 aligns across 10 bases. CDR1 is SEHNR and CDR2 is FQNEAQ in the germline V gene (reference sequence). This CDR3 is built from 15 residues. The CDR3 reads CASSSGTGVGQLQHF. The CDR3 nucleotides are TGTGCCAGCAGCTCTGGGACAGGGGTGGGTCAGCTCCAGCATTTT.

The V and J genes are TRBV28 and TRBJ2-7, with D possibly matching TRBD1 (7 bases). There are 13 residues in the CDR3. Germline assignment: CDR1 MDHEN and CDR2 SYDVKM. Trimming removed 6 bases from V and 6 bases from J, with 15 bases in between. CDR3 sequence: CASRAGSGGEQYF. Written as DNA, the CDR3 is TGTGCCAGCAGGGCGGGATCAGGGGGCGAGCAGTACTTC.

The CDR3 is CAWSETSGYEQYF. The CDR3 DNA reads as TGTGCCTGGAGTGAGACTAGCGGCTACGAGCAGTACTTC. This chain joins TRBV30 and TRBJ2-7, with TRBD2 matching over 9 bases. The CDR3 has 13 residues. CDR1 and CDR2 from the germline V gene are GTSNPN and SVGIG (reference sequence). The junction had 1 base not matched to a gene; V was cut back by 1 base and J by 3 bases.